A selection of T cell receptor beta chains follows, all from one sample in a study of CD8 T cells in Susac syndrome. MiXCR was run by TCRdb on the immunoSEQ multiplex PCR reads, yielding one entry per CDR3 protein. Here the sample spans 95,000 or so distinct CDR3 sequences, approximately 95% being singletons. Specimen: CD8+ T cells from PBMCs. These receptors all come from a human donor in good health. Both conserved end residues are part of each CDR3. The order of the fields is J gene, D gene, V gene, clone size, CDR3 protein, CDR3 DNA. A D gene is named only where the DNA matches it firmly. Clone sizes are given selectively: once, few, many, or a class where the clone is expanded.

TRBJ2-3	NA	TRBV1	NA	CTSSPKGGPSTDTQYF	TGCACCAGCAGCCCGAAGGGAGGGCCCAGCACAGATACGCAGTATTTT
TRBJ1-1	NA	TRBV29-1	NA	CSVEAGNTEAFF	TGCAGCGTTGAAGCCGGGAACACTGAAGCTTTCTTT
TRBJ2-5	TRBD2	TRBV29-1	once	CSVELTGGQETQYF	TGCAGCGTTGAACTAACGGGGGGGCAAGAGACCCAGTACTTC
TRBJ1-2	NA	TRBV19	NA	CASSLQGGYGYTF	TGTGCCAGCTCTTTACAGGGAGGGTATGGCTACACCTTC
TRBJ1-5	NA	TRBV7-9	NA	CASSLWGQPQHF	TGTGCCAGCAGCTTATGGGGGCAGCCCCAGCATTTT
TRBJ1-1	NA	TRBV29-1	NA	CSVESGMNTEAFF	TGCAGCGTTGAGTCAGGGATGAACACTGAAGCTTTCTTT
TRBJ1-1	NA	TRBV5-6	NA	CASSLAIGPMNTEAFF	TGTGCCAGCAGCTTGGCGATTGGACCCATGAACACTGAAGCTTTCTTT
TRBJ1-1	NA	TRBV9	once	CASSVGAEAFF	TGTGCCAGCAGCGTAGGGGCTGAAGCTTTCTTT
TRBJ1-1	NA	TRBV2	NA	CASSLRTLNTEAFF	TGTGCCAGCAGTCTACGGACACTGAACACTGAAGCTTTCTTT
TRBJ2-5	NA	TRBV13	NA	CASSLTEETQYF	TGTGCCAGCAGCTTAACGGAAGAGACCCAGTACTTC
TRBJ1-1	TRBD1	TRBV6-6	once	CASSATGGNTEAFF	TGTGCCAGCAGCGCGACAGGGGGCAACACTGAAGCTTTCTTT
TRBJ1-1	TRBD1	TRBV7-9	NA	CASSLTGDTEAFF	TGTGCCAGCAGCCTGACAGGGGACACTGAAGCTTTCTTT
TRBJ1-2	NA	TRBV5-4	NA	CASSLGYGYTF	TGTGCCAGCAGTTTAGGCTATGGCTACACCTTC
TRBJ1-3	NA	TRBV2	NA	CASSSPGNTIYF	TGTGCCAGCAGTTCCCCCGGAAACACCATATATTTT
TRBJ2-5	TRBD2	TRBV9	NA	CASSSEGGDGETQYF	TGTGCCAGCAGCTCAGAGGGAGGGGATGGGGAGACCCAGTACTTC
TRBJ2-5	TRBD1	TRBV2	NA	CASSPRTGGFQETQYF	TGTGCCAGCAGTCCCCGGACAGGGGGCTTCCAAGAGACCCAGTACTTC
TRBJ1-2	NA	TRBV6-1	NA	CASSNPRTANYGYTF	TGTGCCAGCAGTAACCCCCGGACAGCTAACTATGGCTACACCTTC
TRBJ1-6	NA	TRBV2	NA	CASSERLPTNSPLHF	TGTGCCAGCAGTGAACGTCTTCCTACGAATTCACCCCTCCACTTT
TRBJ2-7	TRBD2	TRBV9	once	CASSVGEGSYEQYF	TGTGCCAGCAGCGTCGGGGAGGGATCCTACGAGCAGTACTTC
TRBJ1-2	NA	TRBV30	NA	CAWIDGSLSYTF	TGTGCCTGGATCGACGGCTCCCTTAGCTACACCTTC
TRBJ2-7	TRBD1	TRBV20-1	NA	CSARAYTGGYEQYF	TGCAGTGCTAGAGCCTACACAGGGGGATACGAGCAGTACTTC
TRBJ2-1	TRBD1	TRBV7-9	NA	CASSSGQEKQFF	TGTGCCAGCAGCTCCGGACAGGAGAAGCAGTTCTTC
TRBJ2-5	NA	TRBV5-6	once	CASFLGTQETQYF	TGTGCCAGCTTTCTTGGGACCCAAGAGACCCAGTACTTC
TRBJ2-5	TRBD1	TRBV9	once	CASTRTGGKETQYF	TGTGCCAGCACCAGGACAGGGGGCAAGGAGACCCAGTACTTC
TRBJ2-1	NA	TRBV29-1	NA	CSVDPEQFF	TGCAGCGTCGATCCTGAGCAGTTCTTC
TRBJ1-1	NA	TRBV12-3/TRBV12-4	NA	CASSGGLTEAFF	TGTGCCAGCAGTGGGGGTCTCACTGAAGCTTTCTTT
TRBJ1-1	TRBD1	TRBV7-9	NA	CASSLTVQGADEAFF	TGTGCCAGCAGCTTAACTGTACAGGGGGCGGATGAAGCTTTCTTT
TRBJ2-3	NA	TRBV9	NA	CASRGGLTDTQYF	TGTGCCAGCAGGGGGGGCCTTACAGATACGCAGTATTTT
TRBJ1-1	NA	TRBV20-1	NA	CSASLGPYEAFF	TGCAGTGCCTCCTTGGGGCCCTATGAAGCTTTCTTT
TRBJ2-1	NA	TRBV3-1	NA	CASSQDRSRIYNEQFF	TGTGCCAGCAGCCAAGATCGGAGTCGCATTTACAATGAGCAGTTCTTC
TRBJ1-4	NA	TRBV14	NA	CASSQDSWAGKKLFF	TGTGCCAGCAGCCAAGATTCCTGGGCAGGGAAAAAACTGTTTTTT
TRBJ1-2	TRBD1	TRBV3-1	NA	CASSQGGGAWDTF	TGTGCCAGCAGCCAAGGAGGGGGCGCTTGGGACACCTTC
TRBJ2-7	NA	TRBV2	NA	CASEGLQDYEQYF	TGTGCCAGCGAGGGACTTCAGGACTACGAGCAGTACTTC
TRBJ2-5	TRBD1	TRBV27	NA	CASSGGQGTRQYF	TGTGCCAGCAGCGGGGGACAGGGGACCCGGCAGTACTTC
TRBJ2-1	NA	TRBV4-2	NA	CASSPAEEQFF	TGTGCCAGCAGCCCTGCCGAGGAGCAGTTCTTC
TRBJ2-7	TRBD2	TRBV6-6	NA	CASSYSLGGGSYEQYF	TGTGCCAGCAGTTACTCGTTGGGGGGGGGCTCCTACGAGCAGTACTTC
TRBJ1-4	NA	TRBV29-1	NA	CSAERRGSNEKLFF	TGCAGCGCGGAGAGGAGGGGAAGTAATGAAAAACTGTTTTTT
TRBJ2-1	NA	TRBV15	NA	CATSRDDGDNEQFF	TGTGCCACCAGCAGAGACGACGGTGACAATGAGCAGTTCTTC
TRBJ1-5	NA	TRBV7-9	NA	CASSSFNQPQHF	TGTGCCAGCAGCTCCTTCAATCAGCCCCAGCATTTT
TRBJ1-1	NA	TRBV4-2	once	CASSQPFAEAFF	TGTGCCAGCAGCCAACCGTTCGCTGAAGCTTTCTTT
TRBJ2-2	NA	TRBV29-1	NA	CSAERNTGELFF	TGCAGCGCGGAGCGTAACACCGGGGAGCTGTTTTTT
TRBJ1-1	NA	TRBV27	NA	CASSFGGGTNTEAFF	TGTGCCAGCAGTTTCGGGGGAGGGACGAACACTGAAGCTTTCTTT
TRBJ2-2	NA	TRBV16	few	CASSHPTGELFF	TGTGCCAGCAGCCACCCGACCGGGGAGCTGTTTTTT
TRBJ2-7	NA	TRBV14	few	CASSQGWTSGSYEQYF	TGTGCCAGCAGCCAAGGTTGGACATCGGGGAGCTACGAGCAGTACTTC
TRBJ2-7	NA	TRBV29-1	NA	CSVTRGLSFEQYF	TGCAGCGTCACCCGGGGGTTGTCTTTCGAGCAGTACTTC
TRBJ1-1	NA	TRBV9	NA	CASSGLDTENTEAFF	TGTGCCAGCAGCGGACTGGACACGGAGAACACTGAAGCTTTCTTT
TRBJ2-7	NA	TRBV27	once	CASSLSSGYEQYF	TGTGCCAGCAGTTTATCATCGGGCTACGAGCAGTACTTC
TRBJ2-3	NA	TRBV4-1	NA	CASSPRGTTSTDTQYF	TGCGCCAGCAGCCCACGCGGGACAACTAGCACAGATACGCAGTATTTT
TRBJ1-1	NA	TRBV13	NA	CASSHSTEAFF	TGTGCCAGCAGCCACAGTACCGAAGCTTTCTTT
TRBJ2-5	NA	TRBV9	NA	CASSDGAQETQYF	TGTGCCAGCAGTGACGGGGCCCAAGAGACCCAGTACTTC
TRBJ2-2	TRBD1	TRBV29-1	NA	CSVLTGTNTGELFF	TGCAGCGTGCTGACAGGGACGAACACCGGGGAGCTGTTTTTT
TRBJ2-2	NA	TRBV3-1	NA	CASSQAGVDTGELFF	TGTGCCAGCAGCCAAGCCGGGGTGGACACCGGGGAGCTGTTTTTT
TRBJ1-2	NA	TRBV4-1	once	CASSQEIRTTNYGYTF	TGCGCCAGCAGCCAAGAAATTAGGACAACGAACTATGGCTACACCTTC
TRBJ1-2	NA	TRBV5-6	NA	CASSLEGSYGYTF	TGTGCCAGCAGCTTAGAGGGGAGCTATGGCTACACCTTC
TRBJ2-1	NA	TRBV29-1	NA	CSVSWGDAYNEQFF	TGCAGCGTTTCGTGGGGGGACGCCTACAATGAGCAGTTCTTC